The 18 T cell receptor beta chains listed next were all sequenced from one sample in a study of post-analysis software for immune sequencing data. Study conclusions and caveats: Comparison of patients with controls showed 5 or 6 TRBV segments more frequent in patients, TRBV5-6, TRBV5-1 and TRBV20-1 among them.

Libraries were made from TCR beta cDNA, and they carried unique molecular identifiers. MiXCR was run by TCRdb on the PCR reads, yielding one entry per CDR3 protein. The sample lists fewer than 600,000 distinct CDR3 sequences; over 35% were seen once. These TCRs' antigens remain unknown. Sequenced sample: blood. The receptors were sampled from a girl between 10 and 17 years old with multiple sclerosis.

The chain combines TRBV27 with TRBJ2-5; no clear D. Trimming shortened V by 7 bases and J by 3 bases, and 18 bases separated the two germline ends. Germline V lookup: CDR1 MNHEY, CDR2 SMNVEV (reference sequence). This CDR3 has 15 residues. CDR3 sequence: CASTPSGRKEETQYF. CDR3 in DNA: TGTGCCAGCACCCCTTCAGGACGGAAAGAAGAGACCCAGTACTTC.

The gene calls are TRBV5-1 and TRBJ2-7, with a possible D match to TRBD1 (5 bases). Germline V gives CDR1 SGHRS, CDR2 YFSETQ. The CDR3 length is 17 residues. The germline V and J ends were trimmed by 0 bases and 0 bases, with 16 bases remaining between them. CDR3 bases: TGCGCCAGCAGCTTGGGTTTAGGGGAATTGAGCTCCTACGAGCAGTACTTC. It is translated as CASSLGLGELSSYEQYF.

This chain links TRBV27 with TRBJ2-7; 9 bases match TRBD2. Germline V lookup: CDR1 MNHEY, CDR2 SMNVEV (reference sequence). CDR3 size: 15 residues. V was clipped by 6 bases and J by 2 bases; unmatched bases: 8. The CDR3 DNA reads TGTGCCAGCAGCAAGCGGGGGGTCGTCCCCTACGAGCAGTACTTC. Protein sequence: CASSKRGVVPYEQYF.

This clonotype was seen a few times. V usage is TRBV7-3 and J usage is TRBJ1-2, with 11 bases lining up with TRBD1. The CDR3 extends over 17 amino acids. With V trimmed by 2 bases and J by 6 bases, 11 bases remained unmatched. Per the germline V gene, CDR1 is SGHTA and CDR2 is FQGTGA. The CDR3 is CASSLRLPGQGDDGYTF. DNA of the CDR3: TGTGCCAGCAGCTTACGACTCCCGGGACAGGGGGACGATGGCTACACCTTC.

For this clonotype: Likely a read error: the CDR3 ends without its conserved phenylalanine or tryptophan. The rearrangement links TRBV27 to TRBJ2-1; D may be TRBD2 (7 bases). The germline CDR1 and CDR2 sequences are MNHEY and SMNVEV (reference sequence). V was trimmed by 3 bases and J by 6 bases, leaving 15 bases between them. CDR3 length equals 15 residues. The CDR3 nucleotides read TGTGCCAGCAGTTTCAACTGGGAGGGGGGCAATGAGCAGTTCATC. This sequence encodes CASSFNWEGGNEQFI.

Remarks on this clonotype: Mismatch with germline at one junction end may stem from a read error. The J gene is TRBJ1-5, the V gene TRBV19, with 8 bases that match TRBD1. Per germline, CDR1 LNHDA and CDR2 SQIVND (reference sequence). This CDR3 comprises 17 residues. This CDR3 reads CASLRGQGKDSNQPQHF. The CDR3 bases are TGTGCCAGTCTACGAGGACAGGGCAAGGATAGCAACCAGCCCCAGCATTTT.

The chain uses TRBV4-2 and TRBJ2-1; 11 positions match TRBD2. The CDR3 totals 15 residues. The germline V gene has CDR1 LGHNA and CDR2 YNFKEQ. V lost 4 bases to trimming and J lost 10 bases; unmatched junction nucleotides: 9. The DNA for the CDR3 is TGTGCCAGCAGCCTCCTGACTAGCGGGAACGGCGAGCAGTTCTTC. Translation gives CASSLLTSGNGEQFF.

V and J are TRBV6-2 or TRBV6-3 and TRBJ2-2; 10 positions match TRBD2. Trimming cost V 7 bases and J 4 bases; bases outside gene matches: 6. The CDR3 is 15 amino acids. Germline values: CDR1 MNHEY, CDR2 SVGEGT. This chain's CDR3 is CASNSGRIGTGELFF. CDR3 nucleotide sequence: TGTGCCAGCAATAGCGGGAGGATCGGCACCGGGGAGCTGTTTTTT.

This chain uses TRBV5-1 with TRBJ2-5; the D is unclear. The CDR3 is made up of 14 amino acids. The germline CDR1 and CDR2 sequences are SGHRS and YFSETQ. The ends were cut back, 0 bases at V and 11 bases at J, with 17 bases in the middle. CDR3 in amino acids: CASSLAVGVQEQYF. The CDR3 nucleotides read TGCGCCAGCAGCTTGGCCGTAGGAGTGCAAGAGCAGTACTTC.

This sequence joins TRBV29-1 and TRBJ2-7; D remains unclear. V was trimmed by 4 bases and J by 0 bases, leaving 13 bases between them. This CDR3 region has 14 residues. CDR1 SQVTM and CDR2 ANQGSEA come from the germline V gene. The CDR3 DNA is TGCAGCGTTGTTTCAGCCAGTCACTCCTACGAGCAGTACTTC. Translation: CSVVSASHSYEQYF.

V gene TRBV5-1 combines with J gene TRBJ2-1; the D gene is possibly TRBD1 (6 bases). V gave up 0 bases and J gave up 8 bases, with 15 bases separating them. The germline V gene has CDR1 SGHRS and CDR2 YFSETQ. The CDR3 is 15 amino acids. The CDR3 here is CASSLDWGRRDEQFF. CDR3 nucleotides: TGCGCCAGCAGCTTGGACTGGGGGCGTCGCGATGAGCAGTTCTTC.

Concerning this clonotype: A read error is possible here, since a much larger clone lies one base away. The chain has TRBV7-7 and TRBJ2-5; tentatively, D is TRBD1 or TRBD2 (6 bases each). CDR3 length: 13 residues. Germline lookup yields CDR1 SSHAT and CDR2 FNYEAQ (reference sequence). CDR3 coding DNA: TGTGCTAGCGGCCTACAGGGCCAAGAGACCCAGTACTTC. Amino acids: CASGLQGQETQYF.

The gene calls are TRBV3-1 and TRBJ2-7; D may be TRBD2 (6 bases). The germline V gene encodes CDR1 LGHDT and CDR2 YNNKEL (reference sequence). Trimming removed 2 bases at V and 3 bases at J, with 11 bases between. The CDR3 consists of 14 residues. The CDR3 reads CASSQTSRNYEQYF. The CDR3 DNA is TGTGCCAGCAGCCAAACTAGCAGGAACTACGAGCAGTACTTC.

Remarks on this clonotype: At one end, the junction sequence differs from germline, possibly due to a read error. J is TRBJ2-6 and V is TRBV5-1; D not certain. CDR1 SGHRS and CDR2 YFSETQ come from the germline V gene. The length of the CDR3 is 14 residues. The CDR3 DNA reads as TGCGCCAGCAGCTTCGACTCTGGGGTCAACGTCCTGACTTTC. This sequence encodes CASSFDSGVNVLTF.

The chain recombines TRBV20-1 with TRBJ2-7; TRBD2 agrees at 7 bases. The CDR3 runs to 14 residues. With 2 bases clipped from V and 0 bases from J, the junction kept 4 bases outside the gene matches. The germline V gene has CDR1 DFQATT and CDR2 SNEGSKA (reference sequence). Here the CDR3 DNA reads TGCAGTGCTAGATCCCTAGCGGACTCCTACGAGCAGTACTTC. Protein sequence: CSARSLADSYEQYF.

This clonotype showed up just a few times. The chain employs TRBV20-1 and TRBJ2-5, with 8 bases that match TRBD1. Near its end, the DNA agrees better with TRBJ2-7, so the J call may be wrong. Germline-derived CDR1 and CDR2 are DFQATT and SNEGSKA (reference sequence). CDR3 length equals 14 residues. Here the CDR3 DNA reads TGCAGTGCTAACAAGGACAGGGACACCTACGAGCAGTACTTC. It specifies CSANKDRDTYEQYF.

The V gene is TRBV2, the J gene TRBJ2-7, with no clear D. Germline CDR1 reads SNHLY; CDR2 reads FYNNEI. V was clipped by 5 bases and J by 2 bases, with 13 bases between them. This CDR3 spans 14 amino acids. CDR3 loop: CASSKGKSPYEQYF. CDR3 sequence (DNA): TGTGCCAGCAGTAAGGGAAAATCCCCCTACGAGCAGTACTTC.

V usage is TRBV16 and J usage is TRBJ1-2; unclear D gene. Trimming stripped 0 bases from V and 4 bases from J, with 9 bases between. Germline CDR1 and CDR2: KGHSY and FQNENV. The CDR3 is 14 residues long. The CDR3 nucleotides read TGTGCCAGCAGCCAATCTATGGGCCCCTATGGCTACACCTTC. This sequence encodes CASSQSMGPYGYTF. Complete variable domain (other parts from reference TRBV16 and TRBJ1-2): GEEVAQTPKHLVRGEGQKAKLYCAPIKGHSYVFWYQQVLKNEFKFLISFQNENVFDETGMPKERFSAKCLPNSPCSLEIQATKLEDSAVYFCASSQSMGPYGYTFGSGTRLTVV.